The 19 T cell receptor beta chains given below trace back to one sample, sequenced in a study of shared clonotypes between healthy human individuals. Measured with immunoSEQ multiplex PCR; TCRdb has only the in-frame clones, and not every one. Among about 2.3 million clones listed, about 92% were seen once. The sample was naive CD4+ T cells from PBMCs. Documented subset: CD45RA+ positively selected. These receptors were taken from a man younger than 30 in good health. Some clones in this sample may be carry-over from other donors' samples.

The gene calls are TRBV19 and TRBJ1-1, with TRBD1 matching over 9 bases. The V gene's germline CDR1 is LNHDA and CDR2 SQIVND (reference sequence). Trimming at V came to 7 bases and at J to 0 bases, leaving 6 bases not matched to a gene. The CDR3 loop spans 15 amino acids. The DNA for the CDR3 is TGTGCCAGTACCTTGACAGGGGGAATGAACACTGAAGCTTTCTTT. Encoded protein: CASTLTGGMNTEAFF.

This chain uses TRBV27 with TRBJ2-2; D ambiguous. The germline gives CDR1 MNHEY, CDR2 SMNVEV (reference sequence). V dropped 3 bases and J dropped 6 bases, with 5 bases sitting between them. This CDR3 spans 12 amino acids. The CDR3 spells CASSFYSGELFF. CDR3 sequence (DNA): TGTGCCAGCAGTTTTTATTCCGGGGAGCTGTTTTTT.

The V call is TRBV18, the J call TRBJ1-3; D not certain. CDR3 length: 16 residues. V was cut by 3 bases and J by 6 bases, with 18 bases left in between. The germline V gene encodes CDR1 KGHSH and CDR2 LQKENI. CDR3 nucleotides: TGTGCCAGCTCACCTTTAGGCACCGGGCGTGAAAACACCATATATTTT. It yields the protein CASSPLGTGRENTIYF.

This clone was picked up one time. This sample includes further DNA sequences coding for the same CDR3. V is TRBV7-9 and J is TRBJ1-4; D ambiguous. The CDR3 runs to 14 residues. The V and J ends lost 5 bases and 0 bases respectively, with 7 bases between them. Germline values: CDR1 SEHNR, CDR2 FQNEAQ (reference sequence). The CDR3 here is CASSLRATNEKLFF. Here the CDR3 DNA reads TGTGCCAGCAGCCTCAGAGCAACTAATGAAAAACTGTTTTTT.

The rearrangement links TRBV10-3 to TRBJ2-7; 9 bases map to TRBD1. CDR1 ENHRY and CDR2 SYGVKD come from the germline V gene. J lost 1 base, V lost 3 bases, and 7 bases had no gene match. CDR3 length: 16 amino acids. The CDR3: CAISDTGQGRSYEQYF. The CDR3 region has the DNA TGTGCCATCAGTGATACCGGACAGGGGAGGTCCTACGAGCAGTACTTC.

The V call is TRBV5-4, the J call TRBJ2-4; D may correspond to TRBD1 or TRBD2 (6 bases each). V gave up 2 bases and J gave up 8 bases, with 11 bases separating them. The CDR3 extends over 13 amino acids. Germline CDR1 is SGHNT and CDR2 is YYREEE (reference sequence). CDR3 protein: CASSLNREDIQYF. In DNA form, the CDR3 reads TGTGCCAGCAGCTTAAACAGGGAGGACATTCAGTACTTC.

This sequence joins TRBV28 and TRBJ2-7; TRBD1 might be the D (6 bases). CDR1 and CDR2 (germline): MDHEN, SYDVKM. The CDR3 is 14 residues long. Trimming removed 6 bases from V and 2 bases from J, with 14 bases in between. This chain's CDR3 is CASRHKTGTYEQYF. The CDR3, as DNA: TGTGCCAGCAGGCACAAAACAGGGACCTACGAGCAGTACTTC.

The gene calls are TRBV6-5 and TRBJ2-5; the match to TRBD1 covers 7 bases. This CDR3 region has 16 residues. The germline V gene has CDR1 MNHEY and CDR2 SVGAGI. The ends lost 0 bases at V and 2 bases at J; junction bases unmatched: 6. The CDR3: CASSYSPRTGQETQYF. The CDR3 DNA follows: TGTGCCAGCAGTTACTCGCCCAGGACAGGTCAAGAGACCCAGTACTTC.

The chain has TRBV28 and TRBJ2-1; the D gene is possibly TRBD1 (7 bases). Germline assignment: CDR1 MDHEN and CDR2 SYDVKM. Trimming cost V 6 bases and J 2 bases, with 17 bases left between them. The CDR3 runs 16 residues. Written as DNA, the CDR3 is TGTGCCAGCAGCCCTTCGGGCAGGGGGGCCTACAATGAGCAGTTCTTC. Translating it yields CASSPSGRGAYNEQFF.

The rearrangement uses TRBV11-2 and TRBJ2-1; tentative D call: TRBD1 (5 bases). Germline values: CDR1 SGHAT, CDR2 FQNNGV. The CDR3 is 14 residues long. V lost 2 bases, J lost 4 bases, and 9 bases lay in between. The CDR3 nucleotides read TGTGCCAGCAGCTTAACCCAGGGTTACAATGAGCAGTTCTTC. Amino acid sequence: CASSLTQGYNEQFF.

This clone is a singleton in its sample. The rearrangement joins TRBV11-2 to TRBJ2-7; D is uncertain. Germline loops: CDR1 SGHAT, CDR2 FQNNGV. The CDR3 is made up of 13 amino acids. Trimming removed 4 bases from V and 9 bases from J, with 16 bases in between. CDR3 region: CASSSNRRPGQYF. The CDR3 DNA sequence: TGTGCCAGCAGCTCTAACCGACGGCCGGGGCAGTACTTC.

The chain recombines TRBV11-3 with TRBJ2-2; D remains unclear. The CDR3 totals 12 residues. Trimming removed 4 bases at V and 6 bases at J, with 6 bases between. The germline V gene encodes CDR1 SGHNT and CDR2 YENEEA. In DNA, the CDR3 is TGTGCCAGCAGCTCCTTTCCCGGGGAGCTGTTTTTT. Residues: CASSSFPGELFF.

To note about this clone: Additional DNA sequences in this sample encode the identical CDR3. The rearrangement uses TRBV5-1 and TRBJ2-1; D remains ambiguous. Germline V CDR1 and CDR2: SGHRS, YFSETQ. Trimming took 0 bases from V and 2 from J, leaving 9 bases between them. The CDR3 extends over 15 amino acids. The DNA for the CDR3 is TGCGCCAGCAGCTTGGGGTCCCCGACCTACAATGAGCAGTTCTTC. Protein: CASSLGSPTYNEQFF.

The rearrangement links TRBV6-5 to TRBJ1-1, with no clear D. Germline V lookup: CDR1 MNHEY, CDR2 SVGAGI. Between the trimmed V and J ends, which lost 8 bases and 1 base, there was a span of 11 bases. The CDR3 runs 13 residues. CDR3: CASLVWPNTEAFF. The CDR3 DNA sequence: TGTGCCAGCCTGGTTTGGCCGAACACTGAAGCTTTCTTT.

V and J are TRBV5-1 and TRBJ2-1; 10 nucleotides match TRBD1. The CDR3 is made up of 14 amino acids. V shed 2 bases, J shed 8 bases, and the junction held 4 bases outside the gene matches. Per the germline V gene, CDR1 is SGHRS and CDR2 is YFSETQ. The chain's CDR3 is CASSLDRGPYEQFF. Here the CDR3 DNA reads TGCGCCAGCAGCTTAGACAGGGGGCCCTATGAGCAGTTCTTC.

The chain employs TRBV7-9 and TRBJ2-7; no firm D call. The CDR3 sequence is 15 residues long. Trimming removed 0 bases at V and 1 base at J, with 10 bases between. Germline V gene data show CDR1 as SEHNR and CDR2 as FQNEAQ (reference sequence). The CDR3 protein is CASSLAWNRSYEQYF. The CDR3, as DNA: TGTGCCAGCAGCTTAGCGTGGAACAGATCCTACGAGCAGTACTTC.

CDR3 region: CASSLAGPIDTQYF. The CDR3 bases are TGCGCCAGCAGCTTGGCGGGGCCTATAGATACGCAGTATTTT. The chain carries TRBV5-1 and TRBJ2-3, with D perhaps being TRBD1 or TRBD2 (5 bases each). The CDR3 sequence is 14 residues long. Trimming left V 0 bases short and J 5 bases short, with 10 bases between. Germline V gene data show CDR1 as SGHRS and CDR2 as YFSETQ.

The chain has TRBV14 and TRBJ1-1; possibly TRBD1 for D (5 bases). V lost 1 base, J lost 9 bases, and 12 bases lay in between. CDR3 length equals 13 residues. Germline V gene data show CDR1 as SGHDN and CDR2 as FVKESK. The CDR3 loop is CASSQGGDLKAFF. CDR3 sequence (DNA): TGTGCCAGCAGCCAAGGAGGGGACCTTAAAGCTTTCTTT.

The gene calls are TRBV7-2 and TRBJ2-7, with D possibly matching TRBD2 (6 bases). Germline V gene sequence: CDR1 SGHTA, CDR2 FQGNSA. Trimming stripped 0 bases from V and 9 bases from J, with 18 bases between. This CDR3 spans 15 amino acids. CDR3: CASSLAPGAGSGQYF. The DNA of the CDR3 is TGTGCCAGCAGCTTAGCTCCGGGAGCCGGATCTGGGCAGTACTTC.